This T cell receptor beta chain was captured by sequencing in a study of cytomegalovirus exposure and HLA in healthy donors. Remarks on this clone: Antigen unknown.

PCR primers comprised 60 Vbeta and 13 Jbeta primers. Some clones are missing from TCRdb's copy, which holds only in-frame ones; the method was immunoSEQ multiplex PCR. The repertoire holds roughly 99,000 clones, less than 85% seen once, with around 2.1% in the top ten. Study results and caveats: Reports showed the classifier diagnosing cytomegalovirus status with high specificity and sensitivity. Further analysis, carried out later, found HLA-associated TCR beta chains more clonally expanded than equally common other chains. The later analysis indicated that the majority of CMV-associated TCR beta chains appeared HLA-restricted.

V was shortened by 0 bases and J by 1 base, with 9 bases between the two germline ends. Per germline, CDR1 SGHRS and CDR2 YFSETQ. CDR3 length: 15 amino acids. Unrecorded immune exposure was likely among donors, who were nominally healthy when sampled. The rearrangement joins TRBV5-1 to TRBJ2-3, with D possibly matching TRBD2 (6 bases). The clonotype was recovered from a man aged 18 to 29 in good health and CMV-seronegative. The material sequenced was PBMCs. The CDR3 DNA reads as TGCGCCAGCAGCTTGGAGGGACTTCGCACAGATACGCAGTATTTT. Protein sequence: CASSLEGLRTDTQYF.